The 31 T cell receptor beta chains below were found in one sample sequenced in a study of regulatory T cells in long-lasting Graves disease listed by TCRdb under 2021. This specimen's time point label, per the study, means: newly diagnosed GD, antithyroid drugs for less than 3 months. For both TCR sequencing and RNA sequencing, RNA was extracted from PBMCs in TRIzol. Library method: multiplex PCR. TCRdb names Illumina HiSeq 4000 as the instrument used. To build TCR beta libraries, CDR3 regions were amplified by Arm-PCR using iRepertoire HTBI primers. TCRdb trimmed the raw reads at Q25, called clones with MiXCR and kept productive beta chains. Identical CDR3 protein sequences are pooled into one entry, listed with their most common genes and DNA. Recorded for this sample are a few hundred thousand distinct CDR3 sequences; more than 15% of them occurred a single time. Of the sample, approximately 14% is held by the ten largest clones.

The same data also contributed to another study, on T cells in Graves' hyperthyroidism and ophthalmopathy.

Here the sequenced sample was peripheral blood mononuclear cells (PBMCs), taken at new diagnosis, from a patient treated with antithyroid drugs. The origin of the receptors is a woman aged 30 to 39 with Graves disease. Donor details come from another sample of the same person, matched by shared clones.

This clonotype has at least ten counts. The chain recombines TRBV5-1 with TRBJ2-5; a weak D match, TRBD1 (5 bases). CDR3 length: 13 residues. V lost 0 bases to trimming and J lost 5 bases, with 8 bases between them. Germline CDR1 is SGHRS and CDR2 is YFSETQ. The CDR3 DNA reads TGCGCCAGCAGCTTGGCACAGGAGGAGACCCAGTACTTC. Translation gives CASSLAQEETQYF.

The table lists this clonotype with many counts. The V and J genes are TRBV11-2 and TRBJ1-5; a possible D gene is TRBD1 (5 bases). Per germline, CDR1 SGHAT and CDR2 FQNNGV. V was shortened by 2 bases and J by 5 bases, with 7 bases between the two germline ends. The CDR3 sequence is 13 residues long. CDR3 DNA sequence: TGTGCCAGCAGCTTATCGGGGGATCAGCCCCAGCATTTT. This encodes CASSLSGDQPQHF.

This clonotype came up many times. The genes are TRBV6-1 and TRBJ1-2; maybe TRBD1 (6 bases). Germline V gives CDR1 MNHNS, CDR2 SASEGT. Trimming stripped 6 bases from V and 8 bases from J, with 10 bases between. This CDR3 has 11 amino acids. The CDR3 protein is CASRQGWGYTF. CDR3 in DNA: TGTGCCAGCAGACAGGGTTGGGGCTACACCTTC.

The sample holds many counts of this clonotype. This chain joins TRBV6-1 and TRBJ1-1; a weak D match, TRBD1 (5 bases). V lost 7 bases and J 5 bases, leaving 11 bases between the germline ends. The germline V gene encodes CDR1 MNHNS and CDR2 SASEGT. The CDR3 is made up of 12 amino acids. This CDR3 is CASTQGWTEAFF. The CDR3 DNA is TGTGCCAGCACTCAGGGTTGGACTGAAGCTTTCTTT.

This clonotype was detected ten times or more. DNA for the CDR3: TGCAGTGCTAGAGATATACGGGGGCCACCAACCTACGAGCAGTACTTC. Its protein is CSARDIRGPPTYEQYF. The V and J genes are TRBV20-1 and TRBJ2-7; the D call may be TRBD1 or TRBD2 (6 bases each). Germline V gives CDR1 DFQATT, CDR2 SNEGSKA (reference sequence). The CDR3 is 16 residues long. V gave up 0 bases and J gave up 2 bases, with 17 bases separating them.

At least ten counts were recorded for this clonotype. The rearrangement links TRBV12-3 or TRBV12-4 to TRBJ2-1; the D gene is possibly TRBD2 (5 bases). Deletions cut 10 bases from V and 8 bases from J, with 21 bases between. The CDR3 contains 14 residues. The CDR3 DNA follows: TGTGCCACTCGGGCCCTCCAATCCGGGGATGAGCAGTTCTTC. It yields the protein CATRALQSGDEQFF.

This clonotype was counted many times. V and J are TRBV20-1 and TRBJ2-1, with TRBD1 as a possible D gene (6 bases). CDR3 length equals 18 residues. CDR1 DFQATT and CDR2 SNEGSKA come from the germline V gene (reference sequence). With 1 base removed from V and 0 bases from J, the gap between germline ends came to 19 bases. The CDR3 loop reads CSARVPTPRGSSYNEQFF. The CDR3 nucleotides are TGCAGTGCTAGAGTCCCCACCCCTAGGGGGAGCTCCTACAATGAGCAGTTCTTC.

As for this clonotype: A much larger clone sits a single nucleotide away, making a read error possible. This chain connects TRBV10-2 to TRBJ2-1, with 9 bases lining up with TRBD2. The germline CDR1 and CDR2 sequences are WSHSY and SAAADI. The CDR3 sequence is 17 residues long. The CDR3 DNA follows: TGCGTCAGCAGTGATTTAGCGGGGGCCTTCTCCTACAATGAGCAGTTCTTC. It codes for CVSSDLAGAFSYNEQFF.

Many counts were recorded for this clonotype. The gene calls are TRBV3-1 and TRBJ2-1, with D hard to call. The germline gives CDR1 LGHDT, CDR2 YNNKEL (reference sequence). Between the trimmed V and J ends, which lost 0 bases and 12 bases, there was a span of 12 bases. The CDR3 has 13 residues. CDR3 bases: TGTGCCAGCAGCCAAGATCGTGGAGCGATGCAGTTCTTC. It yields the protein CASSQDRGAMQFF.

This clonotype showed up many times. The chain is built from TRBV6-5 and TRBJ1-1; maybe TRBD1 (5 bases). Germline V gene lookup returns CDR1 MNHEY and CDR2 SVGAGI. V dropped 4 bases and J dropped 4 bases, with 13 bases sitting between them. The CDR3 consists of 14 residues. CDR3: CASSSGYGGTEAFF. For the CDR3, the DNA is TGTGCCAGCAGTTCAGGGTACGGTGGCACTGAAGCTTTCTTT.

This clonotype was recorded at least ten times. V and J are TRBV5-1 and TRBJ2-7, with TRBD1 identical over 8 bases. From germline, CDR1 is SGHRS and CDR2 YFSETQ. V shed 0 bases, J shed 3 bases, and the junction held 5 bases outside the gene matches. The CDR3 runs to 15 residues. As DNA, the CDR3 is TGCGCCAGCAGCTTGGGACAGGGGACCATCTACGAGCAGTACTTC. Protein product: CASSLGQGTIYEQYF.

The rearrangement uses TRBV28 and TRBJ2-7; D may match TRBD1 or TRBD2 (5 bases each). CDR1 MDHEN and CDR2 SYDVKM come from the germline V gene. V was shortened by 6 bases and J by 3 bases, with 18 bases between the two germline ends. The CDR3 runs to 15 residues. The CDR3 sequence is CASSVLRDVNYEQYF. Written as DNA, the CDR3 is TGTGCCAGCAGCGTCCTCCGGGACGTGAACTACGAGCAGTACTTC. The full variable domain, in which reference TRBV28 and TRBJ2-7 provide the parts outside the CDR3, is DVKVTQSSRYLVKRTGEKVFLECVQDMDHENMFWYRQDPGLGLRLIYFSYDVKMKEKGDIPEGYSVSREKKERFSLILESASTNQTSMYLCASSVLRDVNYEQYFGPGTRLTVT.

This clonotype was recorded at least ten times. The chain joins TRBV20-1 to TRBJ1-2; D gene ambiguous. CDR1 and CDR2 from the germline V gene are DFQATT and SNEGSKA (reference sequence). Between the trimmed V and J ends, which lost 1 base and 2 bases, there was a span of 5 bases. The CDR3 extends over 12 amino acids. CDR3 in amino acids: CSARGTNYGYTF. CDR3 nucleotide sequence: TGCAGTGCTAGAGGCACCAACTATGGCTACACCTTC.

In this sample, this clonotype turned up many times. The chain employs TRBV28 and TRBJ1-2; D perhaps matches TRBD1 (6 bases). Trimming stripped 2 bases from V and 5 bases from J, with 18 bases between. In germline, CDR1 is MDHEN, CDR2 SYDVKM. The CDR3 has 16 residues. CDR3 sequence (DNA): TGTGCCAGCAGTTTACCTAAAGGGGGGGGAGGGTATGGCTACACCTTC. As protein: CASSLPKGGGGYGYTF.

This clonotype was detected ten times or more. This chain links TRBV3-1 with TRBJ1-1, with D possibly matching TRBD1 (5 bases). Germline-derived CDR1 and CDR2 are LGHDT and YNNKEL (reference sequence). V lost 3 bases and J lost 4, with 15 bases in between. This CDR3 has 15 residues. CDR3 sequence (DNA): TGTGCCAGCAGCCAGGGTGGCAGGGCTGGCACTGAAGCTTTCTTT. Protein sequence: CASSQGGRAGTEAFF.

This clonotype was counted ten times or more. The chain is built from TRBV5-5 and TRBJ2-2; tentative D call: TRBD1 (6 bases). V dropped 0 bases and J dropped 6 bases, with 15 bases sitting between them. CDR1 SGHKS and CDR2 YYEKEE come from the germline V gene (reference sequence). The CDR3 is 16 amino acids. This CDR3 reads CASSLVLWDIPGELFF. The CDR3 DNA reads TGTGCCAGCAGCTTGGTTTTGTGGGACATCCCCGGGGAGCTGTTTTTT.

Ten or more counts support this clonotype. V and J are TRBV7-2 and TRBJ1-2; D gene uncertain. CDR1 is SGHTA, CDR2 FQGNSA, per germline. V was trimmed by 0 bases and J by 2 bases, leaving 10 bases between them. CDR3 length equals 15 residues. The CDR3 sequence is CASSLAPQGNYGYTF. The DNA for the CDR3 is TGTGCCAGCAGCTTAGCCCCTCAAGGAAACTATGGCTACACCTTC.

This clonotype has a count of ten or more. The chain has TRBV5-1 and TRBJ1-5; D gene ambiguous. Between the trimmed V and J ends, which lost 0 bases and 5 bases, there was a span of 12 bases. Germline CDR1 reads SGHRS; CDR2 reads YFSETQ. The CDR3 totals 15 residues. Written as DNA, the CDR3 is TGCGCCAGCAGCTTGGACGGGGTCGAGGATCAGCCCCAGCATTTT. It is translated as CASSLDGVEDQPQHF.

This clonotype has at least ten counts. The rearrangement links TRBV20-1 to TRBJ2-7; 10 bases are shared with TRBD1. J was trimmed by 2 bases and V by 6 bases; bases with no gene match: 10. The CDR3 has 15 residues. Germline lookup yields CDR1 DFQATT and CDR2 SNEGSKA (reference sequence). This CDR3 is CSALGTDRGPYEQYF. CDR3 nucleotide sequence: TGCAGTGCGCTCGGAACAGACAGGGGGCCCTACGAGCAGTACTTC.

The sample holds many counts of this clonotype. The chain is built from TRBV12-3 or TRBV12-4 and TRBJ2-7; TRBD1 agrees at 10 bases. The CDR3 has 15 amino acids. After removal of 3 bases from V and 3 bases from J, the junction contained 5 bases not matched to a gene. Here the CDR3 DNA reads TGTGCCAGCAGTTTCAGGACAGGGGGAGGCTACGAGCAGTACTTC. It encodes CASSFRTGGGYEQYF.

This clonotype has ten or more counts. The junction shows a germline mismatch at one end, possibly a read error. The rearrangement joins TRBV5-5 to TRBJ2-5; no reliable D call. This CDR3 spans 15 amino acids. Per germline, CDR1 SGHKS and CDR2 YYEKEE (reference sequence). The CDR3 sequence is CASSLGPGNQEAQYF. CDR3 DNA sequence: TGTGCCAGCAGCTTGGGTCCCGGTAATCAAGAGGCCCAGTACTTC.

This clonotype was counted ten times or more. V gene TRBV5-1 combines with J gene TRBJ2-3; 8 bases are shared with TRBD2. CDR1 and CDR2 from the germline V gene are SGHRS and YFSETQ. Trimming removed 4 bases from V and 5 bases from J; junction bases left unmatched: 12. The CDR3 sequence is 16 residues long. The CDR3 DNA reads TGCGCCAGCAGCCCCGGCACGGGCGGGGGGATAGATACGCAGTATTTT. Its translation: CASSPGTGGGIDTQYF.

This clonotype has at least ten counts. The J gene is TRBJ1-1, the V gene TRBV9; weak D call: TRBD1 (5 bases). V shed 3 bases and J shed 3 bases, with 15 bases lying between them. The CDR3 runs to 15 residues. CDR1 and CDR2 from the germline V gene are SGDLS and YYNGEE. CDR3 in DNA: TGTGCCAGCAGCGAGGGTCAGGGAAGGGACACTGAAGCTTTCTTT. Encoded protein: CASSEGQGRDTEAFF.

This clonotype was observed at least ten times. The chain recombines TRBV2 with TRBJ1-1; TRBD1 agrees at 8 bases. The CDR3 sequence is 13 residues long. Looked up from germline, CDR1 is SNHLY and CDR2 is FYNNEI. J was trimmed by 11 bases and V by 2 bases; bases with no gene match: 7. CDR3 in amino acids: CASSERGRQGAFF. For the CDR3, the DNA is TGTGCCAGCAGTGAAAGGGGGAGACAGGGGGCTTTCTTT.

Many counts were recorded for this clonotype. V and J are TRBV2 and TRBJ2-7, with D unresolved. Germline V gene data show CDR1 as SNHLY and CDR2 as FYNNEI. The CDR3 covers 13 residues. With 6 bases removed from V and 0 bases from J, the gap between germline ends came to 9 bases. The CDR3 DNA follows: TGTGCCAGCAGCCGAGACATCTCCTACGAGCAGTACTTC. Its translation: CASSRDISYEQYF.

This clonotype came up many times. One end of the junction is discordant with germline, which a read error may explain. The rearrangement uses TRBV5-1 and TRBJ2-2; D perhaps matches TRBD1 (5 bases). Germline V gene data show CDR1 as SGHRS and CDR2 as YFSETQ. This CDR3 has 14 amino acids. The CDR3 is CASSPRGWPGELFF. The DNA of the CDR3 is TGTGCCAGCAGCCCAAGGGGATGGCCCGGGGAGCTGTTTTTT.

This clonotype was seen repeatedly, ten times or more. This sequence joins TRBV12-3 or TRBV12-4 and TRBJ2-5; 9 bases are a match to TRBD2. The CDR3 loop spans 19 amino acids. The V gene end was trimmed by 1 base and the J gene end by 3 bases; junction bases not matched to a gene: 15. This CDR3 is CASSLVPAGGLDYKETQYF. CDR3 bases: TGTGCCAGCAGTTTAGTCCCAGCGGGGGGTCTTGATTACAAAGAGACCCAGTACTTC.

In the case of this clonotype: A far larger clone is off by one base, so a read error is likely. The J gene is TRBJ2-1, the V gene TRBV20-1, with 8 bases that match TRBD1. Near its end, the DNA agrees better with TRBJ2-3, so the J call may be wrong. Looked up from germline, CDR1 is DFQATT and CDR2 is SNEGSKA (reference sequence). CDR3 length equals 14 residues. The DNA for the CDR3 is TGCAGTGCTGGAGAAGGACAGGGACGAGGTACGCAGTATTTT. It specifies CSAGEGQGRGTQYF.

Points on this clonotype: A far larger clone differs by one base, so this is likely a read error. As the CDR3 is not closed by the conserved phenylalanine or tryptophan, this likely results from a read error. The DNA is left out, because the CDR3 cannot be placed on it with certainty; the CDR3 is given as TCRdb lists it. The CDR3 protein is CASSAQGLGLDTQYL. The chain recombines TRBV5-1 with TRBJ2-1; no DNA check was done on the table's D call, TRBD1. Per the germline V gene, CDR1 is SGHRS and CDR2 is YFSETQ. Including both end residues, the CDR3 is 15 amino acids long.

This clonotype occurred many times. The chain joins TRBV20-1 to TRBJ2-7; 8 bases are a match to TRBD2. This CDR3 has 12 residues. V lost 3 bases and J lost 5; bases outside the gene matches: 3. Germline-derived CDR1 and CDR2 are DFQATT and SNEGSKA (reference sequence). The CDR3 loop is CSASGGENEQYF. CDR3 nucleotides: TGCAGTGCTAGCGGGGGGGAAAACGAGCAGTACTTC.

In this sample, this clonotype turned up many times. The chain recombines TRBV18 with TRBJ2-3, with a weak D call TRBD1 (5 bases). Trimming removed 3 bases from V and 5 bases from J, with 6 bases in between. This CDR3 has 12 residues. Germline-derived CDR1 and CDR2 are KGHSH and LQKENI. Written as DNA, the CDR3 is TGTGCCAGCTCACCCCAGGGAGATACGCAGTATTTT. Translating gives CASSPQGDTQYF.